A selection of T cell receptor beta chains follows, all from one sample in a study of control samples from healthy donors and cancer patients. Here immunoSEQ multiplex PCR was the method, and the copy in TCRdb shows in-frame clones only, minus some. The table lists under 200,000 clones, roughly 95% of them singletons. The sequencing input was blood. The receptors here all came from a woman in her twenties or thirties in good health. The conserved cysteine and the conserved F or W are not part of the CDR3 here. Some rows mark clone size as missing; the rest say once, few, many or name a class of expanded clone.

V gene: TRBV19; J gene: TRBJ2-5; clone size: .; CDR3 protein: ASSIGFGSETQY
V gene: TRBV4-1; J gene: TRBJ2-6; clone size: .; CDR3 protein: ASSQDTGANVLT
V gene: TRBV28; J gene: TRBJ2-7; clone size: .; CDR3 protein: ASSFSSLSGRRVYEQY
V gene: TRBV13; J gene: TRBJ1-4; clone size: once; CDR3 protein: ASSLETGEHEKLF
V gene: TRBV14; J gene: TRBJ1-6; clone size: .; CDR3 protein: ASRDTGAGSPLH
V gene: TRBV4-1; J gene: TRBJ1-2; clone size: once; CDR3 protein: ASSQTAPDGGYT
V gene: TRBV28; J gene: TRBJ1-1; clone size: .; CDR3 protein: ASIPGPVNTEAF
V gene: TRBV10-3; J gene: TRBJ2-1; clone size: .; CDR3 protein: AISESATGGYNEQF
V gene: TRBV2; J gene: TRBJ2-7; clone size: .; CDR3 protein: ASTRKGSSYEQY
V gene: TRBV2; J gene: TRBJ2-1; clone size: .; CDR3 protein: ASSEAVRGLAGNHFWSSYNEQF
V gene: TRBV10-3; J gene: TRBJ1-3; clone size: .; CDR3 protein: AIRPGYSGNTIY
V gene: TRBV12-3/TRBV12-4; J gene: TRBJ1-2; clone size: .; CDR3 protein: ASSLQGYGYT
V gene: TRBV2; J gene: TRBJ1-2; clone size: .; CDR3 protein: ASPESDRRLNYGYT
V gene: TRBV27; J gene: TRBJ2-1; clone size: .; CDR3 protein: ASSPLLAGWYNEQF
V gene: TRBV7-6; J gene: TRBJ1-1; clone size: .; CDR3 protein: ASSSRGGLAF
V gene: TRBV6-5; J gene: TRBJ1-5; clone size: .; CDR3 protein: ASSYSRARGGQPQH
V gene: TRBV19; J gene: TRBJ1-5; clone size: .; CDR3 protein: ASSIGSYSNQPQH
V gene: TRBV6-2/TRBV6-3; J gene: TRBJ2-1; clone size: .; CDR3 protein: ASSRTGWPYNEQF